The clone carrying this TCR beta chain is categorized as medium-sized. What it binds is unknown. For TCRbeta, the library was prepared with unique molecular identifiers. TCRdb reanalysed the PCR reads using MiXCR and keeps one entry per CDR3 protein. The profile shows roughly 30,000 distinct CDR3 sequences, 5% to 7.5% of them singletons. This sample is drawn from a study of T-cell reconstitution after alpha-beta-depleted transplantation in children. Study-level results: Where alpha-beta T cells came from about two months after transplant was reportedly several hundred expanded graft clones. Surviving recipient T cells and thymic progenitors produced the high day-60 TCRbeta diversity seen in some patients.

The CDR3 runs 15 residues. Trimming removed 1 base at V and 1 base at J, with 10 bases between. The germline V gene encodes CDR1 SGDLS and CDR2 YYNGEE. This TCR came from a child in the first two years of life who had a stem cell transplant for acute myeloid leukemia, so the T cells may come from the graft donor. The specimen was peripheral blood, collected 60 days after TCRalphabeta/CD19-depleted stem cell transplant. The V and J genes are TRBV9 and TRBJ2-3, with D hard to call. As DNA, the CDR3 is TGTGCCAGCAGCGTATTGCCAGCCGGCACAGATACGCAGTATTTT. Protein: CASSVLPAGTDTQYF.